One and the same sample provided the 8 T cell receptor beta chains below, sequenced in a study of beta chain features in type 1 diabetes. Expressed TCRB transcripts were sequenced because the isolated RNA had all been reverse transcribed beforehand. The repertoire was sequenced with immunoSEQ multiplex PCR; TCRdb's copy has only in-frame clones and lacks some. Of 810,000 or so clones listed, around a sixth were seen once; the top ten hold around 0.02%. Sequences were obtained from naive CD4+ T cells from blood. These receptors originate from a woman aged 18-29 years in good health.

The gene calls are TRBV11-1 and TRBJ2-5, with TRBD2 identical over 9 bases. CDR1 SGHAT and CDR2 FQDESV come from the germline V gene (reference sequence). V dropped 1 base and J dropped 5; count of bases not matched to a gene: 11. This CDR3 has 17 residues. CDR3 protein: CASSLVPLAGTGETQYF. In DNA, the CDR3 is TGTGCCAGCAGCTTAGTGCCTCTAGCGGGAACAGGGGAGACCCAGTACTTC.

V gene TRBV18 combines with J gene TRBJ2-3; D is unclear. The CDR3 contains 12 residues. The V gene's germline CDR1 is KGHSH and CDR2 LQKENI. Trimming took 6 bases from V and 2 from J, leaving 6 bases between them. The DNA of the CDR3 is TGTGCCAGCTCCCGGCTCACAGATACGCAGTATTTT. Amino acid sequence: CASSRLTDTQYF.

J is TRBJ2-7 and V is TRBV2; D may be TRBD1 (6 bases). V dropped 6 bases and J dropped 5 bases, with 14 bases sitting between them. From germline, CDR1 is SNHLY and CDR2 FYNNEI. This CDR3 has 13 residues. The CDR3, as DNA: TGTGCCAGCAGCCGAAACAGGGACGACGAGCAGTACTTC. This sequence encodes CASSRNRDDEQYF.

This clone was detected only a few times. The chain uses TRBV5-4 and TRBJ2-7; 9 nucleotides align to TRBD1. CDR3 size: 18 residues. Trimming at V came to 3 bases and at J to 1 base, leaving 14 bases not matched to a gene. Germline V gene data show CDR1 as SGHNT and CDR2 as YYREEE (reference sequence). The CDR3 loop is CASSSIPSGTGLSYEQYF. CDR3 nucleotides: TGTGCCAGCAGCTCAATACCATCCGGGACAGGGCTTTCCTACGAGCAGTACTTC. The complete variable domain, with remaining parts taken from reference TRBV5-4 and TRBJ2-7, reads ETGVTQSPTHLIKTRGQQVTLRCSSQSGHNTVSWYQQALGQGPQFIFQYYREEENGRGNFPPRFSGLQFPNYSSELNVNALELDDSALYLCASSSIPSGTGLSYEQYFGPGTRLTVT.

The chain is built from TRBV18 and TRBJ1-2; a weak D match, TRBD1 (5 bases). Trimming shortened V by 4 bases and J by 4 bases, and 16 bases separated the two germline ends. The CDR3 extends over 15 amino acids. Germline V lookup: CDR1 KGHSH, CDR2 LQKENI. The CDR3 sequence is CASSQRDGSFYGYTF. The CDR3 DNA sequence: TGTGCCAGCTCACAAAGGGACGGAAGCTTCTATGGCTACACCTTC.

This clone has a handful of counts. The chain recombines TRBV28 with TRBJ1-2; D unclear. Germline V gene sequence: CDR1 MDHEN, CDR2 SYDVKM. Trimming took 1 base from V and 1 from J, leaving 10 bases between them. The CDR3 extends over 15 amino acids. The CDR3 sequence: CASSLFGIRNYGYTF. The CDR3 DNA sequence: TGTGCCAGCAGTTTATTCGGCATACGTAACTATGGCTACACCTTC.

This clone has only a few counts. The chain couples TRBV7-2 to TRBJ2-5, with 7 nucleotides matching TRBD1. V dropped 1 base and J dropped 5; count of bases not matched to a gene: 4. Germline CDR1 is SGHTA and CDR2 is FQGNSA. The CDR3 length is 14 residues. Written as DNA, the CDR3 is TGTGCCAGCAGCTTAGGAGGGACAGCGGAGACCCAGTACTTC. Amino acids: CASSLGGTAETQYF.

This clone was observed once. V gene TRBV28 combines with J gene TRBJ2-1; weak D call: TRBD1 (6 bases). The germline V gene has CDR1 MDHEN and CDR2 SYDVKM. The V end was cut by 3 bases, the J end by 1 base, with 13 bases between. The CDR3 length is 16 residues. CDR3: CASSLPDRRSYNEQFF. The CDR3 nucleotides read TGTGCCAGCAGTTTGCCCGACAGGAGATCCTACAATGAGCAGTTCTTC. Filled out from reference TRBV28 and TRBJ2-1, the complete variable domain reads DVKVTQSSRYLVKRTGEKVFLECVQDMDHENMFWYRQDPGLGLRLIYFSYDVKMKEKGDIPEGYSVSREKKERFSLILESASTNQTSMYLCASSLPDRRSYNEQFFGPGTRLTVL.